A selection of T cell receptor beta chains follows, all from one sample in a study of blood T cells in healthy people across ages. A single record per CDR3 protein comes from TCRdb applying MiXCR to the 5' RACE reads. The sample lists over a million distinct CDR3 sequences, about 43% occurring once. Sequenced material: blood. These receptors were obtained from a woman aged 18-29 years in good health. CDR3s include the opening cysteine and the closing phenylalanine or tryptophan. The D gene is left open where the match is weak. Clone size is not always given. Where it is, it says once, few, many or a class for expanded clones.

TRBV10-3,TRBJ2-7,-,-,CAIRDSGGNAEQYF
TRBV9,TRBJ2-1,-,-,CASSPAGHEQFF
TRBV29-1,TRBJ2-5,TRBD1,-,CSVARTGDIQETQYF
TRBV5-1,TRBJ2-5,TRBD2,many,CASSLVASGAQETQYF
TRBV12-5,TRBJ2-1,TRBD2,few,CASGTLPGLAGSLYNEQFF
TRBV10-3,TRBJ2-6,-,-,CAISESFKPSGANVLTF
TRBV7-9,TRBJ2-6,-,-,CASSFGPPGANVLTF
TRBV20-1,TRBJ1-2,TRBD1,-,CSARVGRGQGGYTF
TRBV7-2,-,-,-,CASSLTKLRAQGTQYF
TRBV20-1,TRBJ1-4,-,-,CSANSGAYDEKLFF
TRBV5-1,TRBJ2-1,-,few,CASTNGAAGYNEQFF
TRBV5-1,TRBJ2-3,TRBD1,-,CASSLGVTGVITDTQYF
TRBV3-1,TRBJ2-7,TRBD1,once,CASTQGGGEGASYEQYF
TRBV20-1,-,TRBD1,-,CSAYNYRGAAYEQYF
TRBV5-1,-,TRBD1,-,CASSPDRGQKETQYF
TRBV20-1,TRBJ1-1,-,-,CSARAGGMNTEAFF
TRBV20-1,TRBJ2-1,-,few,CSARGDSQSYNEQFF
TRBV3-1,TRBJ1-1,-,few,CASRDLKWGAFF
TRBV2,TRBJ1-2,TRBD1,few,CASSVTRGHDYGYTF
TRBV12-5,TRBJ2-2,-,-,CASGLAPGANTGELFF
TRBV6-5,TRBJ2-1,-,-,CASSYSAVGAGEQFF
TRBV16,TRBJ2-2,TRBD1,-,CASSKNSGTGAASTGELFF
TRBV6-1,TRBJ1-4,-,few,CASTSAGPSKEKLFF
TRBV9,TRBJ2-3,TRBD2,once,CASSARSRSGGAQDTQYF
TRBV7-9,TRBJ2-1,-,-,CASSSIGNEQFF
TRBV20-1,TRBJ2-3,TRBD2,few,CSADAEREFTDTQYF
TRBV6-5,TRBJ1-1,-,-,CASSSIRGGTEAFF
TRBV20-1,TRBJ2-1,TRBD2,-,CSARPGLAGETQFF
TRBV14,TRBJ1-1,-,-,CASSPPGTMSTYKAFF
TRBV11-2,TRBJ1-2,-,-,CASSAIFGANYGYTF
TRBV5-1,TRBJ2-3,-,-,CASRRGPLSYTQYF
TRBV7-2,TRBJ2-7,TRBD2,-,CASSLVFGGRAYEQYF
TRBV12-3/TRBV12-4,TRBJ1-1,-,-,CASSKGVNTEAFF
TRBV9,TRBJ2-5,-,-,CASSVPARETQYF
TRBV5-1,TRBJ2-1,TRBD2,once,CASSIEPGGMGSEQFF
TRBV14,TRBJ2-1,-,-,CASCPQLDNEQFF
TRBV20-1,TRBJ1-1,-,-,CSALLLPEAFF
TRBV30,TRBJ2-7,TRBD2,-,CAWKSSGGSYEQYF
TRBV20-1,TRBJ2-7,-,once,CSAKIHEQYF
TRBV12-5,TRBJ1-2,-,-,CASGVRGLGAYGYTF
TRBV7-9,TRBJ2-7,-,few,CASSPWDTLREQYF
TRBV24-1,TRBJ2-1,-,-,CATSDNSVYPYNEQFF
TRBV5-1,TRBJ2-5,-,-,CASSNGQTRETQYF
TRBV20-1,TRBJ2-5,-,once,CSATRTAQETQYF
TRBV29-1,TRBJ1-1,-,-,CSAATVNTGAFF